Reported below is one TCR beta chain. Its cognate antigen is unknown. The sample originates from a study of T cell repertoires in cytomegalovirus infection. Study summary: The public TCR beta signatures pointed to both CMV infection and matching HLA type.

Regarding the study as a whole: HLA-C-restricted CMV clonotypes gave the most frequent clonotype in two of eight donors. Summed public TCR beta family frequency identified CMV carriers bearing the relevant HLA.

MiXCR, run by TCRdb on the reads, gives a single entry per CDR3 protein. Among a few hundred thousand distinct CDR3 sequences listed, just under 40% were seen once. V lost 7 bases and J lost 0, with 28 bases in between. The CDR3 covers 19 residues. Looked up from germline, CDR1 is MNHEY and CDR2 is SMNVEV (reference sequence). This sequence was found in a human donor in good health (CMV status not recorded). Some clones in this sample may be carry-over from other donors' samples. This sample comprised cultured PBMCs, obtained from culture after CMV antigen stimulation. The genes are TRBV27 and TRBJ2-7; the D call may be TRBD1 or TRBD2 (5 bases each). CDR3 loop: CASTPLWWGIGNRSYEQYF. Here the CDR3 DNA reads TGTGCCAGCACCCCTTTGTGGTGGGGGATAGGGAATCGCTCCTACGAGCAGTACTTC.